One sample yielded the 4 T cell receptor beta chains listed below, sequenced in a study of patients and donors after allogeneic stem cell transplantation. One entry per CDR3 protein results from TCRdb running MiXCR on the RT-PCR reads. This sample has about 110,000 distinct CDR3 sequences, with around 33% found just once. Sequencing was carried out using blood, either unsorted or a sorted T cell fraction (not recorded which). The receptor set was obtained from a human donor who was either an allogeneic HSCT recipient or a stem cell or donor lymphocyte infusion donor (not recorded which). It is not recorded whose cells these are; they may come from a transplant donor.

The chain carries TRBV5-1 and TRBJ2-7; TRBD2 matches 7 bases. CDR3 length equals 14 residues. Germline V gene sequence: CDR1 SGHRS, CDR2 YFSETQ. J was trimmed by 5 bases and V by 0 bases; bases with no gene match: 5. For the CDR3, the DNA is TGCGCCAGCAGCTTGGTCCCCGGGACTAACGAGCAGTACTTC. It specifies CASSLVPGTNEQYF.

This clonotype was found many times. The chain joins TRBV11-2 to TRBJ2-2; D gene unclear. Trimming pared 8 bases from V and 3 bases from J, leaving 16 bases between. This CDR3 contains 15 residues. Per germline, CDR1 SGHAT and CDR2 FQNNGV. CDR3 sequence (DNA): TGTGCCAGCGCTAGGCGGACGTCGGACACCGGGGAGCTGTTTTTT. This translates into CASARRTSDTGELFF.

This clonotype was detected only a few times. J is TRBJ1-4 and V is TRBV6-5; tentative D call: TRBD1 (6 bases). The germline gives CDR1 MNHEY, CDR2 SVGAGI. Trimming left V 5 bases short and J 8 bases short, with 12 bases between. This CDR3 comprises 13 residues. In nucleotides, the CDR3 is TGTGCCAGCAGTCCAGGGGCCCACGAAAAACTGTTTTTT. Translated, it gives CASSPGAHEKLFF.

This chain connects TRBV24-1 to TRBJ2-1, with unresolved D. V lost 5 bases and J 7 bases, leaving 5 bases between the germline ends. The germline CDR1 and CDR2 sequences are KGHDR and SFDVKD. The CDR3 extends over 11 amino acids. CDR3 sequence reads: CATSGQNEQFF. CDR3 in DNA: TGTGCCACCAGTGGGCAGAATGAGCAGTTCTTC.